Presented here are 10 T cell receptor beta chains from one specimen sequenced in a study of cytomegalovirus exposure and HLA in healthy donors. PCR primers comprised 60 Vbeta and 13 Jbeta primers. Here immunoSEQ multiplex PCR was the method, and the copy in TCRdb shows in-frame clones only, minus some. The sample contains some 150,000 clones, 76% of which appear only once. The sample comprised PBMCs. These receptors all come from a female donor in good health and CMV-seronegative.

This chain links TRBV10-3 with TRBJ2-5; the match to TRBD2 covers 8 bases. The CDR3 extends over 14 amino acids. With V trimmed by 7 bases and J by 4 bases, 8 bases remained unmatched. Germline V gene sequence: CDR1 ENHRY, CDR2 SYGVKD. CDR3 sequence reads: CAIKPAGVVETQYF. The CDR3 nucleotides are TGTGCCATCAAACCAGCGGGAGTCGTAGAGACCCAGTACTTC.

This chain links TRBV10-3 with TRBJ2-5; 8 nucleotides align to TRBD1. Germline V CDR1 and CDR2: ENHRY, SYGVKD. The CDR3 sequence is 15 residues long. J lost 2 bases, V lost 5 bases, and 7 bases had no gene match. The CDR3 DNA is TGTGCCATCAGTACGGACAGGGTAGTACAAGAGACCCAGTACTTC. Protein product: CAISTDRVVQETQYF.

For this clone: The same CDR3 also results from other DNA sequences found in this sample. The CDR3 region has the DNA TGTGCCAGCAGCCCCTTAGCGGGGGGGCCAGATACGCAGTATTTT. Protein product: CASSPLAGGPDTQYF. The gene calls are TRBV7-2 and TRBJ2-3, with 11 bases fitting TRBD2. CDR1 SGHTA and CDR2 FQGNSA come from the germline V gene. The CDR3 runs 15 residues. With V trimmed by 5 bases and J by 4 bases, 5 bases remained unmatched.

V usage is TRBV7-2 and J usage is TRBJ1-2; D is unresolved. Germline V gives CDR1 SGHTA, CDR2 FQGNSA. This CDR3 comprises 15 residues. Trimming pared 3 bases from V and 4 bases from J, leaving 15 bases between. DNA for the CDR3: TGTGCCAGCAGCTTCGGGTCGGAACCGCGCTATGGCTACACCTTC. As protein: CASSFGSEPRYGYTF.

V usage is TRBV5-4 and J usage is TRBJ2-7; D might be TRBD2 (5 bases). Trimming stripped 4 bases from V and 7 bases from J, with 15 bases between. This CDR3 contains 13 residues. The V gene's germline CDR1 is SGHNT and CDR2 YYREEE (reference sequence). The CDR3 nucleotides are TGTGCCAGCAGCCTAGGTTTTGCGGGTGAGCAGTACTTC. Translation: CASSLGFAGEQYF.

This chain connects TRBV25-1 to TRBJ2-1; 7 nucleotides match TRBD2. J gave up 7 bases and V 5 bases, and 5 bases lay outside the gene matches. In germline, CDR1 is MGHDK, CDR2 SYGVNS. CDR3 size: 13 residues. CDR3 residues: CASSQPGGNEQFF. CDR3 nucleotide sequence: TGTGCCAGCAGTCAACCGGGGGGTAATGAGCAGTTCTTC.

The gene calls are TRBV19 and TRBJ1-5; no clear D gene. V was clipped by 3 bases and J by 4 bases, with 16 bases between them. Germline CDR1 LNHDA, CDR2 SQIVND (reference sequence). The CDR3 spans 16 residues. CDR3: CASSISGVVRNQPQHF. Written as DNA, the CDR3 is TGTGCCAGTAGTATCTCCGGGGTAGTAAGGAATCAGCCCCAGCATTTT.

The sample holds a few counts of this clone. This chain uses TRBV5-4 with TRBJ1-2, with 9 positions matching TRBD1. The junction had 7 bases not matched to a gene; V was cut back by 4 bases and J by 3 bases. Germline CDR1 and CDR2: SGHNT and YYREEE (reference sequence). The CDR3 is 15 amino acids. CDR3 amino acids: CASSPGTGLDYGYTF. DNA for the CDR3: TGTGCCAGCAGCCCCGGGACAGGGCTAGACTATGGCTACACCTTC. The full variable domain, with the rest looked up from reference TRBV5-4 and TRBJ1-2, is ETGVTQSPTHLIKTRGQQVTLRCSSQSGHNTVSWYQQALGQGPQFIFQYYREEENGRGNFPPRFSGLQFPNYSSELNVNALELDDSALYLCASSPGTGLDYGYTFGSGTRLTVV.

The chain combines TRBV6-5 with TRBJ1-5; 8 positions match TRBD1. Germline assignment: CDR1 MNHEY and CDR2 SVGAGI. V was clipped by 6 bases and J by 4 bases; unmatched bases: 8. There are 15 residues in the CDR3. CDR3 sequence reads: CASSRAGGMNQPQHF. CDR3 in DNA: TGTGCCAGCAGCAGGGCAGGGGGCATGAATCAGCCCCAGCATTTT.

This rearrangement joins TRBV18 to TRBJ1-2; D unresolved. Germline CDR1 reads KGHSH; CDR2 reads LQKENI. The CDR3 covers 13 residues. V was shortened by 3 bases and J by 2 bases, with 7 bases between the two germline ends. This CDR3 reads CASSPQQNYGYTF. The CDR3 DNA is TGTGCCAGCTCACCTCAACAGAACTATGGCTACACCTTC.